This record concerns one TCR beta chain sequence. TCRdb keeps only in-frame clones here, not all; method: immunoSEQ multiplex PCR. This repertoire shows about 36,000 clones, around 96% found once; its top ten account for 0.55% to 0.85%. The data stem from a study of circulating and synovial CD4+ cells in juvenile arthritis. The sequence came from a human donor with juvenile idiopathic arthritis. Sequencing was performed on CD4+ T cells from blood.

The CDR3 loop is CASSPLAGLTYNEQFF. DNA of the CDR3: TGTGCCAGTAGCCCACTAGCGGGGTTAACCTACAATGAGCAGTTCTTC. This sequence joins TRBV19 and TRBJ2-1; 10 bases agree with TRBD2. Germline CDR1 reads LNHDA; CDR2 reads SQIVND (reference sequence). The CDR3 covers 16 residues. V dropped 6 bases and J dropped 2; count of bases not matched to a gene: 7.